This TCR beta chain is from a study of T cells of healthy individuals. TCRdb passed the 5' RACE reads through MiXCR, listing each CDR3 protein once. The sample includes 85,000 to 100,000 distinct CDR3 sequences, 17% of them seen just once. By its share, this clonotype is medium-sized (0.01 to 0.1%). The receptor comes from a human donor in good health.

This chain's CDR3 is CASSDGTSGPNEQFF. The CDR3 DNA sequence: TGTGCCAGCAGTGATGGGACTAGTGGCCCCAATGAGCAGTTCTTC. The V and J genes are TRBV6-4 and TRBJ2-1; TRBD2 agrees at 8 bases. CDR3 size: 15 residues. The germline gives CDR1 MRHNA, CDR2 SNTAGT. V shed 3 bases and J 6 bases; nucleotides not matched to a gene: 7.